This T cell receptor (beta chain) was captured in a study of blood T cell repertoires in COVID-19. Background on the study: Acute-phase and convalescent COVID-19 samples originated in the United States, Italy and Spain. T cells, B-cell-depleted T cells, or PBMCs provided the cDNA or gDNA that served as material.

Germline values: CDR1 SGHRS, CDR2 YFSETQ. The CDR3 consists of 14 residues. With 1 base removed from V and 6 bases from J, the gap between germline ends came to 13 bases. Original methodology: From reference gene primer amplification, estimates of nucleated cell counts were derived. Sequenced by immunoSEQ multiplex PCR; TCRdb stores in-frame clones only, minus some. The DNA gave D and trimming, while V, J and clone size come from that table. The sample holds roughly 250,000 clones, roughly 87% seen once. Sequencing input: peripheral blood. The genes are TRBV5-1 and TRBJ1-2, with D maybe TRBD1 (5 bases). The receptor was derived from a man aged 60-69 years who had recovered from COVID-19. CDR3 sequence reads: CASSLFTGGNGYTF. CDR3 sequence (DNA): TGCGCCAGCAGCTTGTTTACCGGGGGAAATGGCTACACCTTC.